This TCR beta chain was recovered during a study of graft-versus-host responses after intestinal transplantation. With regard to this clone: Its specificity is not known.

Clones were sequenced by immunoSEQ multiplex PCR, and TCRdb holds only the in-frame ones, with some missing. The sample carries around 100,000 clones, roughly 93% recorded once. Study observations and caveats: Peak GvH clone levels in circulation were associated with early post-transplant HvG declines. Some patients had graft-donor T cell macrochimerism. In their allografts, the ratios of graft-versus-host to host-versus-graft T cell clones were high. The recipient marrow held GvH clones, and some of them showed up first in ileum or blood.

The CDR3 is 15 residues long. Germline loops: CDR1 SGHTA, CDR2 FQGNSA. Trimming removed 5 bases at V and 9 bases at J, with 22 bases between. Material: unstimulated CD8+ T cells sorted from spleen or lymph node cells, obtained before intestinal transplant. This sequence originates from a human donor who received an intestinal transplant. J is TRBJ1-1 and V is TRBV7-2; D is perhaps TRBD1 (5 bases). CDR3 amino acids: CASSAPDRPRGQAFF. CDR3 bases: TGTGCCAGCAGCGCTCCCGACCGGCCAAGGGGCCAAGCTTTCTTT. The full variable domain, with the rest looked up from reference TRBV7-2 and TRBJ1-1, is GAGVSQSPSNKVTEKGKDVELRCDPISGHTALYWYRQSLGQGLEFLIYFQGNSAPDKSGLPSDRFSAERTGGSVSTLTIQRTQQEDSAVYLCASSAPDRPRGQAFFGQGTRLTVV.